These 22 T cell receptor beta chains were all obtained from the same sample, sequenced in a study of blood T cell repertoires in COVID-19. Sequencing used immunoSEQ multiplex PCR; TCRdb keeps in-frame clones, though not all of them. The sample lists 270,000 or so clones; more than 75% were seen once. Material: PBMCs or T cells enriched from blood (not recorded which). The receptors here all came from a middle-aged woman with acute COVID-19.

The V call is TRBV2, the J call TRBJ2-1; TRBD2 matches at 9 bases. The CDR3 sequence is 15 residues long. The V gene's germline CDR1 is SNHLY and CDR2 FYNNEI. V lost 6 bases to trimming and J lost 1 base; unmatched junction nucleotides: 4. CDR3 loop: CASRAGGASYNEQFF. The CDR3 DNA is TGTGCCAGCAGGGCGGGGGGGGCTTCCTACAATGAGCAGTTCTTC. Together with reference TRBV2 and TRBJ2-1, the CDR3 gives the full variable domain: EPEVTQTPSHQVTQMGQEVILRCVPISNHLYFYWYRQILGQKVEFLVSFYNNEISEKSEIFDDQFSVERPDGSNFTLKIRSTKLEDSAMYFCASRAGGASYNEQFFGPGTRLTVL.

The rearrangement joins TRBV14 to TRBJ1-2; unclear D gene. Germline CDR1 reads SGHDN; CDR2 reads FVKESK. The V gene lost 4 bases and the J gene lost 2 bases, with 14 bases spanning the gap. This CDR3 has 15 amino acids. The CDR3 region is CASSLGSAKNYGYTF. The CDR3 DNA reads TGTGCCAGCAGCCTGGGGAGCGCCAAGAACTATGGCTACACCTTC.

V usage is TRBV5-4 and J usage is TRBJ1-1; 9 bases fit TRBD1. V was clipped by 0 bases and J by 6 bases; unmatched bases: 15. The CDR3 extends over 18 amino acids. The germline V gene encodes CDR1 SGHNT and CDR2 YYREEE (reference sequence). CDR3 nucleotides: TGTGCCAGCAGCTTGGACAAGGGGACAGGGATGTTTGGCGCTGAAGCTTTCTTT. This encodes CASSLDKGTGMFGAEAFF.

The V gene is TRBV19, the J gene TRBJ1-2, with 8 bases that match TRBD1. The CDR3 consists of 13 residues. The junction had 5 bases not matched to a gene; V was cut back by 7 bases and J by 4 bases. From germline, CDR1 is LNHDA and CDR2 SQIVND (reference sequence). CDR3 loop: CASKDREGYGYTF. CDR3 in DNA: TGTGCCAGTAAGGACAGGGAAGGCTATGGCTACACCTTC.

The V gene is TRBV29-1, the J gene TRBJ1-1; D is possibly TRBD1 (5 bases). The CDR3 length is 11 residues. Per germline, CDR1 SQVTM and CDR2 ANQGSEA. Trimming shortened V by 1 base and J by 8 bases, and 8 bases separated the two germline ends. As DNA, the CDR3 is TGCAGCGTTGAAGGGGCAGGGGAAGCTTTCTTT. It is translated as CSVEGAGEAFF.

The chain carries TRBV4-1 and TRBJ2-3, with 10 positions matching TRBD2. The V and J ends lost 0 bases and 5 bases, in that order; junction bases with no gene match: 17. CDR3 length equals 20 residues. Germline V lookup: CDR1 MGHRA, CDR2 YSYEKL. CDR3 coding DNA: TGCGCCAGCAGCCAAGATCTCCAAGGACTAGCGGTCCCTTTGGGAGATACGCAGTATTTT. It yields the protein CASSQDLQGLAVPLGDTQYF.

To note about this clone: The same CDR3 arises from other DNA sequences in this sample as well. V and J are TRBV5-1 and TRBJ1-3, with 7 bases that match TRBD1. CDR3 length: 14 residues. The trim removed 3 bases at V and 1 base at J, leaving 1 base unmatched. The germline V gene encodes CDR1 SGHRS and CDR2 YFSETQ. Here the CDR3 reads CASSSQGSGNTIYF. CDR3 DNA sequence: TGCGCCAGCAGCTCACAGGGGTCTGGAAACACCATATATTTT.

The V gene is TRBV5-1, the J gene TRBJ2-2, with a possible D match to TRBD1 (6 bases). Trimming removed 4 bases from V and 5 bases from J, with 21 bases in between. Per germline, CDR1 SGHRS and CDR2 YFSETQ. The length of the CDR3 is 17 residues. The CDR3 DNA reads TGCGCCAGCAGCGGGGGCGCAGGGTTCGTATATACCGGGGAGCTGTTTTTT. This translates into CASSGGAGFVYTGELFF.

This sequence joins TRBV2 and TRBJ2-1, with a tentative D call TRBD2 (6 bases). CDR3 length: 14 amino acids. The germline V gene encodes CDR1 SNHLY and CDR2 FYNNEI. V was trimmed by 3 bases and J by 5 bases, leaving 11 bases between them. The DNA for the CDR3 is TGTGCCAGCAGTGATCCGGGGGTAGACAATGAGCAGTTCTTC. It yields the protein CASSDPGVDNEQFF. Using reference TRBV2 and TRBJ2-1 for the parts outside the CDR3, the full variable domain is EPEVTQTPSHQVTQMGQEVILRCVPISNHLYFYWYRQILGQKVEFLVSFYNNEISEKSEIFDDQFSVERPDGSNFTLKIRSTKLEDSAMYFCASSDPGVDNEQFFGPGTRLTVL.

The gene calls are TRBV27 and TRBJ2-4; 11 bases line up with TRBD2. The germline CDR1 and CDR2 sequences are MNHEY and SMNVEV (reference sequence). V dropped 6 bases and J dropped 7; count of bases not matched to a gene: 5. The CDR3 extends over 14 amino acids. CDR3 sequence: CASSGSGRGNIQYF. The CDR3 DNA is TGTGCCAGCAGCGGTAGCGGGAGGGGGAACATTCAGTACTTC.

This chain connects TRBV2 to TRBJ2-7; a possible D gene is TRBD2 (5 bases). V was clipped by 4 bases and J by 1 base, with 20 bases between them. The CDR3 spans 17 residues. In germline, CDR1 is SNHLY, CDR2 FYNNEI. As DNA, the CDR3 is TGTGCCAGCAGTGGTCCCTTGGGCGCGGACTTATCCTACGAGCAGTACTTC. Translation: CASSGPLGADLSYEQYF.

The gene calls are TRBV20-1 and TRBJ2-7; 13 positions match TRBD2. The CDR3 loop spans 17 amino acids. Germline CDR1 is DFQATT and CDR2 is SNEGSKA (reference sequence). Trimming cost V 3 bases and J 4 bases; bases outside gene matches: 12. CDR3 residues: CSASKQTSGGPRYEQYF. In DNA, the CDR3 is TGCAGTGCTAGTAAGCAGACTAGCGGGGGGCCACGGTACGAGCAGTACTTC.

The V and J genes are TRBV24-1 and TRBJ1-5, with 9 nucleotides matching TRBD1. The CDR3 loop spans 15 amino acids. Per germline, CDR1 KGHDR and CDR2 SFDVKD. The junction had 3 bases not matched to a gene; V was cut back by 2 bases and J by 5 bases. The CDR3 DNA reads TGTGCCACCAGTGATTCCGGGACAGGGCATCAGCCCCAGCATTTT. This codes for CATSDSGTGHQPQHF.

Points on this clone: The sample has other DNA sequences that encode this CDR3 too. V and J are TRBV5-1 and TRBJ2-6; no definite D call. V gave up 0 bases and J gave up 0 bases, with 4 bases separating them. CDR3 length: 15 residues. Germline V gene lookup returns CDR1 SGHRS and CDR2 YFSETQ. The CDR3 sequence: CASSLGSSGANVLTF. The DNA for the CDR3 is TGCGCCAGCAGCTTGGGTAGCTCTGGGGCCAACGTCCTGACTTTC. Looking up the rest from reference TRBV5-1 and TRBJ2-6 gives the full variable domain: KAGVTQTPRYLIKTRGQQVTLSCSPISGHRSVSWYQQTPGQGLQFLFEYFSETQRNKGNFPGRFSGRQFSNSRSEMNVSTLELGDSALYLCASSLGSSGANVLTFGAGSRLTVL.

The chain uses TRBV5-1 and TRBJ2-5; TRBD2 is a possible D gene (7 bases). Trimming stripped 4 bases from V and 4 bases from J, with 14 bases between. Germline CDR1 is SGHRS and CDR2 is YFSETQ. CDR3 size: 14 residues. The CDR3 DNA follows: TGCGCCAGCAGCGATGGGGGGGGGCGAGAGACCCAGTACTTC. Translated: CASSDGGGRETQYF.

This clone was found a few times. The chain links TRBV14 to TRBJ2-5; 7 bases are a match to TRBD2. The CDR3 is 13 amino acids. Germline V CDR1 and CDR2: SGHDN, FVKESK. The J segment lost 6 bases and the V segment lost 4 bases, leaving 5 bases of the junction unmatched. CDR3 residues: CASSLGLGKTQYF. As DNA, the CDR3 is TGTGCCAGCAGCCTCGGACTAGGGAAGACCCAGTACTTC.

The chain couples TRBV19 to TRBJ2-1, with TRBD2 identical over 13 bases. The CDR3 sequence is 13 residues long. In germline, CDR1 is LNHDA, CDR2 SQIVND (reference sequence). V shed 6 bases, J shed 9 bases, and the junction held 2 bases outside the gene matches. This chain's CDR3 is CASSGLAGVEQFF. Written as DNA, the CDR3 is TGTGCCAGTAGCGGACTAGCGGGAGTTGAGCAGTTCTTC.

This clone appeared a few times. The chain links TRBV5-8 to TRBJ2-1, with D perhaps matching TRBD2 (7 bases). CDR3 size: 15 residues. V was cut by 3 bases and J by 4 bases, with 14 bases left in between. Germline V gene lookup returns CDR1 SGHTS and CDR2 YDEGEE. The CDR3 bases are TGTGCCAGCAGCTCCTGGGGAGGGGGTTACAATGAGCAGTTCTTC. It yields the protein CASSSWGGGYNEQFF.

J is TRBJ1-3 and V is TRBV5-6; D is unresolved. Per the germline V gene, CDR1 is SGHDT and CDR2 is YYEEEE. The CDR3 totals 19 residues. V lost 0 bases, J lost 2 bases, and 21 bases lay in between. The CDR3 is CASSLAFPSSVIPGNTIYF. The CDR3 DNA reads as TGTGCCAGCAGCTTGGCGTTCCCTTCCTCTGTTATCCCTGGAAACACCATATATTTT.

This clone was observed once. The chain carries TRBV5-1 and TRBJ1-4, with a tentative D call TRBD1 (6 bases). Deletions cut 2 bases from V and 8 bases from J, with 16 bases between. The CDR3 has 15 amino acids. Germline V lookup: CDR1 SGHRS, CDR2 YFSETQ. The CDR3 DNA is TGCGCCAGCAGCTTTCAGGGGCAGGTCGGAGAAAAACTGTTTTTT. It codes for CASSFQGQVGEKLFF.

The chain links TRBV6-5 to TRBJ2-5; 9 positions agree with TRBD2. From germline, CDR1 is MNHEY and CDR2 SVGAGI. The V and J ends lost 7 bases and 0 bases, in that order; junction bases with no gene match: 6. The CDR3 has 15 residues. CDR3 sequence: CASIAGGWYQETQYF. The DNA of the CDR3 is TGTGCCAGCATCGCGGGGGGGTGGTACCAAGAGACCCAGTACTTC.

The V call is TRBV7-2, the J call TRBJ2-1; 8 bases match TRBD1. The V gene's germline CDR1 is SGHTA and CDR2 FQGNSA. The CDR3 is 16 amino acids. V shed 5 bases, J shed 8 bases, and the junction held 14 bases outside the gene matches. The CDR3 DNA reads TGTGCCAGCAGCATCCGGACAGGGAGGTTCGGGCATGAGCAGTTCTTC. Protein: CASSIRTGRFGHEQFF.